The 26 T cell receptor beta chains below all came from one sample that was sequenced in a study of OX40 agonist ivuxolimab in advanced cancers. Profiling relied on immunoSEQ multiplex PCR, and the TCRdb table lists in-frame clones only, not all of them. The data contain around 36,000 clones, 82% of them singletons. The specimen was CD4+ or CD8+ T cells sorted from blood, collected in a trial of the OX40 agonist ivuxolimab. These TCRs come from an adult with an advanced solid tumor such as melanoma, head and neck, liver or kidney cancer.

This chain uses TRBV7-8 with TRBJ1-1; 9 bases fit TRBD1. The germline CDR1 and CDR2 sequences are SGHVS and FQNEAQ. The CDR3 consists of 16 residues. The J segment lost 1 base and the V segment lost 4 bases, leaving 7 bases of the junction unmatched. CDR3 nucleotides: TGTGCCAGCAGCTCCGAATGGGGACAGGGGAACACTGAAGCTTTCTTT. It is translated as CASSSEWGQGNTEAFF. The variable domain in full, with the rest retrieved from reference TRBV7-8 and TRBJ1-1, is GAGVSQSPRYKVAKRGQDVALRCDPISGHVSLFWYQQALGQGPEFLTYFQNEAQLDKSGLPSDRFFAERPEGSVSTLKIQRTQQEDSAVYLCASSSEWGQGNTEAFFGQGTRLTVV.

The chain employs TRBV7-9 and TRBJ2-3; TRBD2 agrees at 13 bases. V gave up 2 bases and J gave up 8 bases; unmatched junction bases: 13. The CDR3 runs to 18 residues. Germline loops: CDR1 SEHNR, CDR2 FQNEAQ (reference sequence). CDR3 loop: CASSLFGLGTSGAGTQYF. CDR3 in DNA: TGTGCCAGCAGCTTATTTGGGCTCGGGACTAGCGGGGCTGGTACGCAGTATTTT.

The chain links TRBV7-3 to TRBJ1-6, with 7 bases matching TRBD1. Looked up from germline, CDR1 is SGHTA and CDR2 is FQGTGA. This CDR3 contains 17 residues. With V trimmed by 2 bases and J by 5 bases, 9 bases remained unmatched. The CDR3 here is CASSLFSRQGHNSPLHF. Written as DNA, the CDR3 is TGTGCCAGCAGCTTATTTAGCCGACAGGGCCATAATTCACCCCTCCACTTT. The full variable domain, with the rest looked up from reference TRBV7-3 and TRBJ1-6, is GAGVSQTPSNKVTEKGKYVELRCDPISGHTALYWYRQSLGQGPEFLIYFQGTGAADDSGLPNDRFFAVRPEGSVSTLKIQRTERGDSAVYLCASSLFSRQGHNSPLHFGNGTRLTVT.

This rearrangement joins TRBV27 to TRBJ1-1, with D perhaps matching TRBD1 (6 bases). The CDR3 totals 13 residues. V was trimmed by 6 bases and J by 1 base, leaving 9 bases between them. The germline CDR1 and CDR2 sequences are MNHEY and SMNVEV (reference sequence). As DNA, the CDR3 is TGTGCCAGCAGCCGGACAGAGAACACTGAAGCTTTCTTT. This gives the protein CASSRTENTEAFF.

The rearrangement links TRBV7-6 to TRBJ2-4, with no clear D. The length of the CDR3 is 16 residues. CDR1 is SGHVS, CDR2 FNYEAQ, per germline. The V and J ends lost 5 bases and 0 bases respectively, with 14 bases between them. The CDR3 bases are TGTGCCAGCAGCCCCGGCCGAGAGGTAGCCAAAAACATTCAGTACTTC. Protein sequence: CASSPGREVAKNIQYF.

This rearrangement joins TRBV29-1 to TRBJ2-1, with D unclear. The CDR3 is 14 residues long. V lost 1 base and J 0 bases, leaving 7 bases between the germline ends. The V gene's germline CDR1 is SQVTM and CDR2 ANQGSEA. For the CDR3, the DNA is TGCAGCGTTGAAGCCGGAAGCTCCTACAATGAGCAGTTCTTC. Protein sequence: CSVEAGSSYNEQFF.

The rearrangement uses TRBV6-5 and TRBJ2-7; TRBD1 matches 8 bases. This CDR3 contains 12 residues. From germline, CDR1 is MNHEY and CDR2 SVGAGI. The J segment lost 5 bases and the V segment lost 5 bases, leaving 2 bases of the junction unmatched. The CDR3 sequence: CASSRQGNEQYF. The CDR3 coding sequence is TGTGCCAGCAGTCGACAGGGGAACGAGCAGTACTTC.

The chain recombines TRBV9 with TRBJ2-1; unclear D gene. Trimming stripped 3 bases from V and 5 bases from J, with 9 bases between. CDR1 and CDR2 (germline): SGDLS, YYNGEE. The CDR3 sequence is 13 residues long. The CDR3 region has the DNA TGTGCCAGCAGCGGCTCTGGGGACAATGAGCAGTTCTTC. Translation: CASSGSGDNEQFF.

The chain carries TRBV12-5 and TRBJ1-5, with 9 bases fitting TRBD1. CDR1 LGHNT and CDR2 FRNRAP come from the germline V gene. The V and J ends lost 6 bases and 4 bases, in that order; junction bases with no gene match: 4. This CDR3 region has 14 residues. The DNA for the CDR3 is TGTGCTAGTGGATCCGGGACAGGGAATCAGCCCCAGCATTTT. Protein sequence: CASGSGTGNQPQHF.

The rearrangement links TRBV27 to TRBJ2-7; D is ambiguous. Germline V gene lookup returns CDR1 MNHEY and CDR2 SMNVEV (reference sequence). V lost 5 bases and J lost 1, with 12 bases in between. The CDR3 has 14 amino acids. CDR3 sequence: CASSPAGRSYEQYF. CDR3 sequence (DNA): TGTGCCAGCAGTCCGGCTGGTAGGTCCTACGAGCAGTACTTC.

V usage is TRBV27 and J usage is TRBJ2-1; tentative D call: TRBD1 (5 bases). Germline V gene sequence: CDR1 MNHEY, CDR2 SMNVEV (reference sequence). V lost 2 bases and J lost 9, with 8 bases in between. The CDR3 loop spans 12 amino acids. DNA of the CDR3: TGTGCCAGCAGTTTAGGTGGGGCTGAGCAGTTCTTC. Translated: CASSLGGAEQFF.

This chain uses TRBV29-1 with TRBJ1-2; no clear D. Germline V lookup: CDR1 SQVTM, CDR2 ANQGSEA. This CDR3 is built from 12 residues. V was pared by 7 bases and J by 0 bases, with 9 bases between. This CDR3 is CSAEATNYGYTF. The CDR3, as DNA: TGCAGCGCCGAGGCGACTAACTATGGCTACACCTTC.

V and J are TRBV6-4 and TRBJ2-1; D possibly corresponds to TRBD2 (6 bases). In germline, CDR1 is MRHNA, CDR2 SNTAGT. Trimming pared 3 bases from V and 2 bases from J, leaving 11 bases between. CDR3 length: 15 amino acids. The CDR3 bases are TGTGCCAGCAGTGAGCGGGGAGGAACCTACAATGAGCAGTTCTTC. Translated, it gives CASSERGGTYNEQFF.

This sequence joins TRBV6-5 and TRBJ2-1; TRBD1 is a possible D gene (6 bases). CDR1 is MNHEY and CDR2 is SVGAGI in the germline V gene. Trimming removed 4 bases at V and 2 bases at J, with 9 bases between. The CDR3 runs 14 residues. The CDR3 nucleotides are TGTGCCAGCAGTTCAGGGGCCGCCTACAATGAGCAGTTCTTC. This encodes CASSSGAAYNEQFF.

This chain joins TRBV15 and TRBJ2-4; maybe TRBD1 (6 bases). V lost 1 base, J lost 2 bases, and 12 bases lay in between. CDR1 is LNHNV and CDR2 is YYDKDF in the germline V gene (reference sequence). The CDR3 consists of 16 residues. The CDR3, as DNA: TGTGCCACCAGCAGAGGTAACAGGGTGACCAAAAACATTCAGTACTTC. Its protein is CATSRGNRVTKNIQYF.

The chain recombines TRBV7-3 with TRBJ2-3; D not certain. This CDR3 has 15 residues. V was clipped by 2 bases and J by 2 bases, with 11 bases between them. Germline-derived CDR1 and CDR2 are SGHTA and FQGTGA. The CDR3 DNA sequence: TGTGCCAGCAGCTTACGAGGCGGCCCCACAGATACGCAGTATTTT. This sequence encodes CASSLRGGPTDTQYF.

The chain recombines TRBV7-9 with TRBJ2-5; 11 nucleotides agree with TRBD2. Germline lookup yields CDR1 SEHNR and CDR2 FQNEAQ (reference sequence). The CDR3 length is 15 residues. Trimming at V came to 3 bases and at J to 3 bases, leaving 3 bases not matched to a gene. The CDR3: CASSFPTSGKETQYF. DNA for the CDR3: TGTGCCAGCAGCTTCCCGACTAGCGGGAAAGAGACCCAGTACTTC.

The chain carries TRBV18 and TRBJ2-3; 7 bases fit TRBD1. Trimming removed 6 bases from V and 0 bases from J; junction bases left unmatched: 12. Germline V lookup: CDR1 KGHSH, CDR2 LQKENI. This CDR3 comprises 17 residues. The CDR3 DNA reads TGTGCCAGCTCCCCCGGGACAGAGAGAACTAGCACAGATACGCAGTATTTT. The encoded protein is CASSPGTERTSTDTQYF.

The V and J genes are TRBV5-5 and TRBJ2-2; 7 bases map to TRBD1. Germline V CDR1 and CDR2: SGHKS, YYEKEE (reference sequence). The length of the CDR3 is 17 residues. Losses at the gene ends were 0 bases for V and 5 bases for J; bases not matched to a gene: 10. The CDR3 DNA follows: TGTGCCAGCAGCTTGGGCTACAGGGGCGCACCGACCGGGGAGCTGTTTTTT. Protein: CASSLGYRGAPTGELFF.

This chain links TRBV5-4 with TRBJ2-7; 7 bases are a match to TRBD1. There are 14 residues in the CDR3. Germline loops: CDR1 SGHNT, CDR2 YYREEE (reference sequence). Losses at the gene ends were 2 bases for V and 1 base for J; bases not matched to a gene: 3. Here the CDR3 DNA reads TGTGCCAGCAGCTTTAAACAGGGGTCCTACGAGCAGTACTTC. This codes for CASSFKQGSYEQYF.

The chain links TRBV9 to TRBJ1-1; D gene unclear. V was trimmed by 4 bases and J by 1 base, leaving 11 bases between them. Looked up from germline, CDR1 is SGDLS and CDR2 is YYNGEE. This CDR3 has 14 amino acids. The CDR3 DNA reads TGTGCCAGCAGCCTCCTAAGCACGAACACTGAAGCTTTCTTT. Translated, it gives CASSLLSTNTEAFF.

The chain couples TRBV7-9 to TRBJ2-7, with unresolved D. Germline CDR1 is SEHNR and CDR2 is FQNEAQ (reference sequence). CDR3 size: 13 residues. Deletions cut 5 bases from V and 1 base from J, with 9 bases between. The CDR3 spells CASSKQGSYEQYF. In DNA, the CDR3 is TGTGCCAGCAGCAAACAAGGTTCCTACGAGCAGTACTTC.

The rearrangement links TRBV19 to TRBJ1-1, with TRBD1 as a possible D gene (6 bases). Germline assignment: CDR1 LNHDA and CDR2 SQIVND (reference sequence). The CDR3 is 14 amino acids. Trimming stripped 7 bases from V and 1 base from J, with 13 bases between. CDR3 amino acids: CASTPDRRNTEAFF. For the CDR3, the DNA is TGTGCCAGTACTCCGGACAGAAGGAACACTGAAGCTTTCTTT. The full variable domain, its missing parts supplied by reference TRBV19 and TRBJ1-1, is DGGITQSPKYLFRKEGQNVTLSCEQNLNHDAMYWYRQDPGQGLRLIYYSQIVNDFQKGDIAEGYSVSREKKESFPLTVTSAQKNPTAFYLCASTPDRRNTEAFFGQGTRLTVV.

The rearrangement uses TRBV4-1 and TRBJ2-3; D is unclear. Germline loops: CDR1 MGHRA, CDR2 YSYEKL. The CDR3 totals 13 residues. V was clipped by 3 bases and J by 3 bases, with 7 bases between them. For the CDR3, the DNA is TGCGCCAGCAGCCATTTAGTGACAGATACGCAGTATTTT. It encodes CASSHLVTDTQYF.

The chain is built from TRBV4-1 and TRBJ1-2, with D possibly being TRBD1 (6 bases). The CDR3 is 14 amino acids. V gave up 0 bases and J gave up 4 bases, with 9 bases separating them. The V gene's germline CDR1 is MGHRA and CDR2 YSYEKL. CDR3 nucleotides: TGCGCCAGCAGCCAAGAAACAGGGACCTATGGCTACACCTTC. Its protein is CASSQETGTYGYTF.

The chain combines TRBV29-1 with TRBJ2-1, with TRBD2 matching over 10 bases. Per germline, CDR1 SQVTM and CDR2 ANQGSEA. This CDR3 contains 12 residues. V lost 7 bases to trimming and J lost 9 bases; unmatched junction nucleotides: 6. CDR3 DNA: TGCAGCGCGCTAGCGGGAGAAGCTGAGCAGTTCTTC. Amino acid sequence: CSALAGEAEQFF.